Presented here are 7 T cell receptor beta chains from one specimen sequenced in a study of blood T cells in healthy people across ages. Alongside a J-beta primer mix, a sample-barcoded 5' primer served in a second PCR lasting roughly 6 to 12 cycles. TCRdb re-derived calls from the 5' RACE reads in MiXCR, one entry per CDR3 protein. The sample lists more than 900,000 distinct CDR3 sequences; approximately 26% were seen once. The same data also went into a second study, on T cells of mothers and their children.

The sequenced material came from blood. The receptor source for this set is a girl aged 2 to 9 in good health.

This clonotype was picked up a small number of times. V is TRBV7-9 and J is TRBJ1-1; D remains ambiguous. V dropped 9 bases and J dropped 4 bases, with 9 bases sitting between them. CDR1 and CDR2 from the germline V gene are SEHNR and FQNEAQ (reference sequence). CDR3 length: 11 amino acids. CDR3 sequence: CASQVGTEAFF. Written as DNA, the CDR3 is TGTGCCAGTCAAGTCGGCACTGAAGCTTTCTTT. Based on the CDR3 plus reference TRBV7-9 and TRBJ1-1, the full variable domain is DTGVSQNPRHKITKRGQNVTFRCDPISEHNRLYWYRQTLGQGPEFLTYFQNEAQLEKSRLLSDRFSAERPKGSFSTLEIQRTEQGDSAMYLCASQVGTEAFFGQGTRLTVV.

This clonotype was seen at least ten times. The chain has TRBV20-1 and TRBJ2-7, with D uncertain. Germline-derived CDR1 and CDR2 are DFQATT and SNEGSKA (reference sequence). The CDR3 length is 15 residues. V lost 6 bases and J 0 bases, leaving 18 bases between the germline ends. The CDR3 loop is CSAAPLLKSSYEQYF. Here the CDR3 DNA reads TGCAGTGCCGCACCCCTATTGAAATCCTCCTACGAGCAGTACTTC.

The chain combines TRBV6-5 with TRBJ2-7, with 9 nucleotides matching TRBD1. The CDR3 consists of 13 residues. Per the germline V gene, CDR1 is MNHEY and CDR2 is SVGAGI. The V segment lost 2 bases and the J segment 8 bases; nucleotides outside the gene matches: 4. The CDR3 DNA sequence: TGTGCCAGCAGTTACGCCGACAGGGGGAAGCAGTACTTC. It translates to CASSYADRGKQYF.

This clonotype was counted ten times or more. The chain couples TRBV29-1 to TRBJ1-4; TRBD1 is a possible D gene (6 bases). The V end lost 7 bases, the J end lost 4 bases, and 13 bases lay between the germline ends. There are 13 residues in the CDR3. Germline V gene lookup returns CDR1 SQVTM and CDR2 ANQGSEA. CDR3 sequence reads: CSAEDRYNEKLFF. The DNA for the CDR3 is TGCAGCGCCGAGGACAGATATAATGAAAAACTGTTTTTT.

This clonotype was recorded many times. The genes are TRBV5-5 and TRBJ2-7; TRBD1 aligns across 7 bases. The J segment lost 2 bases and the V segment lost 4 bases, leaving 3 bases of the junction unmatched. This CDR3 has 13 residues. The V gene's germline CDR1 is SGHKS and CDR2 YYEKEE (reference sequence). DNA of the CDR3: TGTGCCAGCAGCCCGGACAGGACCTACGAGCAGTACTTC. Translated, it gives CASSPDRTYEQYF. Looking up the rest from reference TRBV5-5 and TRBJ2-7 gives the full variable domain: DAGVTQSPTHLIKTRGQQVTLRCSPISGHKSVSWYQQVLGQGPQFIFQYYEKEERGRGNFPDRFSARQFPNYSSELNVNALLLGDSALYLCASSPDRTYEQYFGPGTRLTVT.

As to this clonotype: The junction and the germline gene differ at one end; a read error may be behind it. The rearrangement uses TRBV5-6 and TRBJ2-1, with 7 bases matching TRBD1. Germline CDR1 reads SGHDT; CDR2 reads YYEEEE. There are 14 residues in the CDR3. CDR3 DNA: TGTGCCAGCAGCGAAGAACAGGGGTACAGTGAGCAGTTCTTC. Its protein product is CASSEEQGYSEQFF.

This chain links TRBV29-1 with TRBJ1-2; 7 nucleotides agree with TRBD1. The CDR3 consists of 14 residues. Per the germline V gene, CDR1 is SQVTM and CDR2 is ANQGSEA. The J segment lost 7 bases and the V segment lost 2 bases, leaving 10 bases of the junction unmatched. For the CDR3, the DNA is TGCAGCGTTGAATCCACAGGGGCGGCGCGTGGCTACACCTTC. Protein product: CSVESTGAARGYTF. The entire variable domain, with the rest obtained from reference TRBV29-1 and TRBJ1-2, is as follows: SAVISQKPSRDICQRGTSLTIQCQVDSQVTMMFWYRQQPGQSLTLIATANQGSEATYESGFVIDKFPISRPNLTFSTLTVSNMSPEDSSIYLCSVESTGAARGYTFGSGTRLTVV.